This passage covers 18 T cell receptor beta chains from one sample sequenced in a study of T-cell reconstitution after alpha-beta-depleted transplantation in children. A TCRbeta library incorporating unique molecular identifiers was prepared. One entry per CDR3 protein results from TCRdb running MiXCR on the PCR reads. This sample has fewer than 450,000 distinct CDR3 sequences, with 15% to 20% found just once. The sample consisted of PBMCs, mostly from graft donor cells, taken 360 days after TCRalphabeta/CD19-depleted stem cell transplant. The receptor set was obtained from a male patient under 10 years old who had a stem cell transplant for acute lymphoblastic leukemia, so the T cells may come from the graft donor.

The chain links TRBV7-6 to TRBJ2-7; 9 nucleotides agree with TRBD2. Looked up from germline, CDR1 is SGHVS and CDR2 is FNYEAQ. V dropped 3 bases and J dropped 4; count of bases not matched to a gene: 10. CDR3 length: 16 amino acids. The CDR3: CASSLGTSPEKYEQYF. The CDR3 nucleotides are TGTGCCAGCAGCTTGGGGACTAGCCCCGAGAAGTACGAGCAGTACTTC.

This clonotype has more than one count but fewer than ten. The chain joins TRBV10-3 to TRBJ2-2, with D possibly matching TRBD2 (5 bases). The germline V and J ends were trimmed by 6 bases and 3 bases, with 11 bases remaining between them. This CDR3 is 14 amino acids long. Germline V CDR1 and CDR2: ENHRY, SYGVKD. The CDR3 DNA reads as TGTGCCATCAGACCGCAGAGGGACACCGGGGAGCTGTTTTTT. Translating gives CAIRPQRDTGELFF.

The rearrangement links TRBV6-1 to TRBJ2-7; 10 bases match TRBD1. Germline V CDR1 and CDR2: MNHNS, SASEGT. The CDR3 is 16 residues long. J gave up 3 bases and V 10 bases, and 15 bases lay outside the gene matches. The CDR3 bases are TGTGCCACCGCGGGACAGGGGCGTTCTCTTGGCTACGAGCAGTACTTC. This sequence encodes CATAGQGRSLGYEQYF.

There are many counts of this clonotype. The chain combines TRBV4-2 with TRBJ1-2; D gene unclear. The CDR3 totals 17 residues. V was clipped by 2 bases and J by 2 bases, with 18 bases between them. Germline values: CDR1 LGHNA, CDR2 YNFKEQ. DNA of the CDR3: TGTGCCAGCAGCCAACCCGCCCTCTCGACCCAAAACTATGGCTACACCTTC. It codes for CASSQPALSTQNYGYTF.

This clonotype was observed a few times. J is TRBJ2-7 and V is TRBV29-1; D ambiguous. The CDR3 has 11 residues. The germline CDR1 and CDR2 sequences are SQVTM and ANQGSEA. The V end was cut by 6 bases, the J end by 3 bases, with 9 bases between. CDR3 loop: CSVSEDYEQYF. Here the CDR3 DNA reads TGCAGCGTGTCTGAAGACTACGAGCAGTACTTC.

The chain has TRBV4-1 and TRBJ2-2, with 7 bases lining up with TRBD2. V lost 0 bases to trimming and J lost 6 bases; unmatched junction nucleotides: 4. Germline loops: CDR1 MGHRA, CDR2 YSYEKL. The CDR3 is 15 residues long. CDR3 coding DNA: TGCGCCAGCAGCCAAGATAGGCGGGAGTCCGGGGAGCTGTTTTTT. Its protein product is CASSQDRRESGELFF.

V usage is TRBV20-1 and J usage is TRBJ2-3, with D tentatively TRBD1 or TRBD2 (5 bases each). The V end was cut by 7 bases, the J end by 2 bases, with 13 bases between. The germline CDR1 and CDR2 sequences are DFQATT and SNEGSKA (reference sequence). The CDR3 runs to 13 residues. CDR3 sequence: CSGFGATTDTQYF. The CDR3 region has the DNA TGCAGTGGCTTCGGGGCAACCACAGATACGCAGTATTTT.

This clonotype was recorded many times. The chain recombines TRBV29-1 with TRBJ2-7; D remains ambiguous. Trimming stripped 1 base from V and 2 bases from J, with 15 bases between. CDR3 length: 15 amino acids. CDR1 and CDR2 from the germline V gene are SQVTM and ANQGSEA. The CDR3 is CSVEGEAGGAYEQYF. The CDR3 nucleotides are TGCAGCGTTGAAGGCGAGGCAGGTGGGGCCTACGAGCAGTACTTC.

In its sample, this clonotype was seen many times. The chain recombines TRBV20-1 with TRBJ2-5, with 14 positions matching TRBD2. The CDR3 has 15 residues. Germline CDR1 and CDR2: DFQATT and SNEGSKA (reference sequence). Trimming removed 6 bases from V and 5 bases from J; junction bases left unmatched: 8. The CDR3 is CSASRLAGGRETQYF. The CDR3 DNA follows: TGCAGTGCAAGCCGACTAGCGGGAGGGAGGGAGACCCAGTACTTC.

This clonotype was seen more than once but under ten times. The CDR3 coding sequence is TGCGCCAGCAGCCAAGGAGCCGCCCGTGGGAATCAGCCCCAGCATTTT. Its translation: CASSQGAARGNQPQHF. V is TRBV4-1 and J is TRBJ1-5; D uncertain. The V end was cut by 1 base, the J end by 4 bases, with 14 bases between. This CDR3 comprises 16 residues. Germline loops: CDR1 MGHRA, CDR2 YSYEKL.

This clonotype came up a few times. The chain couples TRBV28 to TRBJ2-3; the match to TRBD1 covers 9 bases. The germline CDR1 and CDR2 sequences are MDHEN and SYDVKM. The CDR3 is 15 amino acids. Trimming at V came to 8 bases and at J to 0 bases, leaving 6 bases not matched to a gene. The CDR3 region is CASGLTGGSTDTQYF. The CDR3 nucleotides read TGTGCCAGCGGACTCACAGGGGGCAGCACAGATACGCAGTATTTT.

This clonotype was counted only a few times. The chain employs TRBV28 and TRBJ1-6; D not resolved. V was trimmed by 6 bases and J by 1 base, leaving 16 bases between them. Germline CDR1 and CDR2: MDHEN and SYDVKM. This CDR3 comprises 17 residues. CDR3 sequence: CASSLPLARSYNSPLHF. CDR3 nucleotide sequence: TGTGCCAGCAGCCTTCCTCTAGCACGGTCCTATAATTCACCCCTCCACTTT.

This clonotype was detected ten times or more. The gene calls are TRBV28 and TRBJ2-7; 7 nucleotides line up with TRBD1. The germline V gene has CDR1 MDHEN and CDR2 SYDVKM. The CDR3 loop spans 15 amino acids. V lost 6 bases to trimming and J lost 3 bases; unmatched junction nucleotides: 11. CDR3 nucleotide sequence: TGTGCCAGCAGCCCTTTAACAGGGGAAGGCTACGAGCAGTACTTC. It encodes CASSPLTGEGYEQYF.

This sequence joins TRBV27 and TRBJ2-1; perhaps TRBD1 as D (7 bases). The CDR3 is made up of 16 amino acids. The V end lost 3 bases, the J end lost 3 bases, and 15 bases lay between the germline ends. Looked up from germline, CDR1 is MNHEY and CDR2 is SMNVEV (reference sequence). CDR3 amino acids: CASSFGSGTVYNEQFF. Here the CDR3 DNA reads TGTGCCAGCAGTTTCGGGAGTGGGACAGTCTACAATGAGCAGTTCTTC.

The V gene is TRBV5-1, the J gene TRBJ2-3; D perhaps matches TRBD1 (6 bases). Germline-derived CDR1 and CDR2 are SGHRS and YFSETQ. This CDR3 has 14 residues. V shed 4 bases and J shed 2 bases, with 11 bases lying between them. The CDR3 bases are TGCGCCAGCAGCGTCACAGGGAACACAGATACGCAGTATTTT. Amino acid sequence: CASSVTGNTDTQYF.

The chain links TRBV29-1 to TRBJ2-7; possible D gene TRBD1, 5 bases. The V gene lost 0 bases and the J gene lost 5 bases, with 20 bases spanning the gap. The CDR3 has 16 residues. Germline loops: CDR1 SQVTM, CDR2 ANQGSEA. DNA of the CDR3: TGCAGCGTTGAAGATTTAAGGGGTTTAGGGTACAACGAGCAGTACTTC. Protein product: CSVEDLRGLGYNEQYF.

This clonotype was found a few times. The chain carries TRBV29-1 and TRBJ2-4; 7 bases agree with TRBD2. In germline, CDR1 is SQVTM, CDR2 ANQGSEA. V lost 4 bases, J lost 0 bases, and 3 bases stayed unmatched. This CDR3 has 14 amino acids. The CDR3 protein is CSVGGTIAKNIQYF. CDR3 in DNA: TGCAGCGTTGGAGGGACTATAGCCAAAAACATTCAGTACTTC. Variable domain in full (rest from reference TRBV29-1 and TRBJ2-4): SAVISQKPSRDICQRGTSLTIQCQVDSQVTMMFWYRQQPGQSLTLIATANQGSEATYESGFVIDKFPISRPNLTFSTLTVSNMSPEDSSIYLCSVGGTIAKNIQYFGAGTRLSVL.

This clonotype was detected a few times. The J gene is TRBJ2-2, the V gene TRBV6-5; tentative D call: TRBD2 (5 bases). V lost 2 bases to trimming and J lost 5 bases, with 12 bases between them. The CDR3 is made up of 15 amino acids. Germline V gene lookup returns CDR1 MNHEY and CDR2 SVGAGI. CDR3: CASSYEEDSTGELFF. The CDR3 nucleotides read TGTGCCAGCAGTTACGAGGAGGACTCGACCGGGGAGCTGTTTTTT.